This TCR beta chain was observed in a study of Ad26.COV2.S vaccination and SARS-CoV-2 variants. About the research overall: Donor got 5x10^10 or 1x10^11 viral particles of Ad26.COV2.S. Overall study results and limits: People who got the vaccine or the placebo had similar non-spike TCR breadth.

Treatment here: around 19 received Ad26.COV2.S at low or high dose, single or two shots; 5 received placebo; per-sample allocation not given. Sampling took place 63 days after the first vaccine or placebo injection. The CDR3 sequence is 16 residues long. Germline CDR1 and CDR2: SGHNT and YYREEE (reference sequence). The V and J ends lost 4 bases and 0 bases, in that order; junction bases with no gene match: 3. The data were produced by immunoSEQ multiplex PCR, yet TCRdb's version contains in-frame clones alone and is incomplete. Of 200,000 to 300,000 clones listed, roughly 87% are singletons. Worth noting for this clone: Its cognate antigen is unknown.

The rearrangement links TRBV5-4 to TRBJ2-1; 11 bases agree with TRBD2. The source is a person between 18 and 65 years old who received the Ad26.COV2.S COVID-19 vaccine or a placebo. The sample consisted of peripheral blood, taken in a trial of Ad26.COV2.S vaccine versus placebo. The CDR3 DNA reads as TGTGCCAGCAGCAAGACTAGCGGGACCTCCTACAATGAGCAGTTCTTC. Translation gives CASSKTSGTSYNEQFF. The full variable domain, with the rest looked up from reference TRBV5-4 and TRBJ2-1, is ETGVTQSPTHLIKTRGQQVTLRCSSQSGHNTVSWYQQALGQGPQFIFQYYREEENGRGNFPPRFSGLQFPNYSSELNVNALELDDSALYLCASSKTSGTSYNEQFFGPGTRLTVL.